This section outlines one TCR beta chain sequence together with its context. The antigen is not known. The PCR had 60 Vbeta and 13 Jbeta primers. The repertoire was sequenced with immunoSEQ multiplex PCR; TCRdb's copy has only in-frame clones and lacks some. The sample comprises hundreds of thousands of clones, roughly 80% of which are singletons, and 3.5% to 4% rests with the top ten. The data were obtained in a study of cytomegalovirus exposure and HLA in healthy donors. Study observations and caveats: There were over 150 TCR beta chains listed as cytomegalovirus-associated. When analyzed later, the rates of TCR association showed variation by HLA locus, with DRB1 the most and HLA-C the fewest. For TCR beta chains, V- and J-gene trimming was later linked to a missense DCLRE1C variant.

J lost 2 bases, V lost 8 bases, and 10 bases had no gene match. The CDR3 runs to 16 residues. The V gene's germline CDR1 is WSHSY and CDR2 SAAADI. Everyone who donated was a healthy bone marrow donor. The clonotype comes from a male donor in good health and CMV-seronegative. The chain uses TRBV10-2 and TRBJ1-2; 11 nucleotides line up with TRBD1. Material for sequencing was PBMCs. The CDR3 DNA reads as TGCGCCAGCGGGAAGGGTGGGACAGGGGGAAACTATGGCTACACCTTC. This gives the protein CASGKGGTGGNYGYTF.